These 5 T cell receptor beta chains came from one sample sequenced in a study of T cells in Graves' hyperthyroidism and ophthalmopathy. RNA transcripts yielded amplified TCR beta CDR3 regions. The HTBI set primed first-round TCR CDR3 RT-PCR. TCRdb reprocessed the multiplex PCR reads with MiXCR, giving one entry per CDR3 protein. The sample lists approximately 620,000 distinct CDR3 sequences, 14% occurring once. Sequenced material: blood. The receptors here all came from a young woman with Graves' hyperthyroidism that later progressed to Graves' ophthalmopathy.

The chain has TRBV11-2 and TRBJ2-1; D may be TRBD1 or TRBD2 (5 bases each). There are 14 residues in the CDR3. The germline V and J ends were trimmed by 7 bases and 10 bases, with 20 bases remaining between them. CDR1 and CDR2 (germline): SGHAT, FQNNGV. CDR3 sequence reads: CASTQPGTRTEQFF. In DNA, the CDR3 is TGTGCCAGCACTCAGCCGGGGACCCGCACCGAGCAGTTCTTC.

This clonotype was recorded many times. This chain connects TRBV7-2 to TRBJ2-3; TRBD2 matches 9 bases. This CDR3 region has 17 residues. Germline loops: CDR1 SGHTA, CDR2 FQGNSA. V was clipped by 5 bases and J by 0 bases; unmatched bases: 9. Here the CDR3 DNA reads TGTGCCAGCAGCCCTTGGCTAGCGGGATTCAGCACAGATACGCAGTATTTT. This translates into CASSPWLAGFSTDTQYF. Full variable domain (missing parts from reference TRBV7-2 and TRBJ2-3): GAGVSQSPSNKVTEKGKDVELRCDPISGHTALYWYRQSLGQGLEFLIYFQGNSAPDKSGLPSDRFSAERTGGSVSTLTIQRTQQEDSAVYLCASSPWLAGFSTDTQYFGPGTRLTVL.

The table lists this clonotype with many counts. V usage is TRBV5-5 and J usage is TRBJ2-7, with TRBD1 as a possible D gene (7 bases). The CDR3 contains 15 residues. In germline, CDR1 is SGHKS, CDR2 YYEKEE (reference sequence). Between the trimmed V and J ends, which lost 0 bases and 1 base, there was a span of 11 bases. Here the CDR3 reads CASSLARGESYEQYF. CDR3 DNA sequence: TGTGCCAGCAGCTTGGCCAGGGGGGAATCCTACGAGCAGTACTTC.

This clonotype came up many times. This chain links TRBV12-5 with TRBJ1-1; D uncertain. Trimming stripped 1 base from V and 11 bases from J, with 11 bases between. The germline CDR1 and CDR2 sequences are LGHNT and FRNRAP. The CDR3 loop spans 12 amino acids. The CDR3 sequence is CASGLGAGEAFF. As DNA, the CDR3 is TGTGCTAGTGGTTTGGGGGCGGGTGAGGCTTTCTTT.

This clonotype was observed a handful of times. The V call is TRBV7-9, the J call TRBJ1-1, with D maybe TRBD1 (6 bases). The germline V and J ends were trimmed by 3 bases and 0 bases, with 11 bases remaining between them. CDR1 is SEHNR and CDR2 is FQNEAQ in the germline V gene (reference sequence). The CDR3 has 15 amino acids. In nucleotides, the CDR3 is TGTGCCAGCAGCTTCGGACAGCTTATGAACACTGAAGCTTTCTTT. Protein product: CASSFGQLMNTEAFF.